This TCR beta chain was profiled in a study of neoadjuvant anti-PD-1 for oral cavity cancer (dated by TCRdb to about 2021). In the study overall: Before undergoing curative-intent surgical resection, most patients got three to four biweekly nivolumab doses at 3 mg/kg. Under RECIST 1.1, patients with complete response, partial response or stable disease were classed as responders, and patients with progression were classed as non-responders. The parent correlative cohort included some 13 patients, with an approximately 31% response rate. For patients who did not progress, a fourth nivolumab dose was given around day 43, followed by definitive surgical resection on days 50-56. Points the paper makes about the study in general: After neoadjuvant nivolumab, non-responders showed significantly higher T cell clonality (Gini index) in PBMCs than responders did. A higher pretreatment blood Treg/Th17 ratio correlated with both higher pretreatment blood TCRbeta clonality and lower post-treatment tumor TCRbeta clonality. Only a few patients per response group were included in the TCR analyses, and the authors called for validation in larger cohorts.

For deep sequencing, PBMC libraries mostly used roughly 0.5 ug of input genomic DNA, with six replicates for each sample. TCRbeta libraries were prepared with the immunoSEQ hsTCRbeta kit according to the manufacturer's instructions. An Illumina NovaSeq 6000 S4 flow cell was used to sequence the final libraries, which had first been combined to 3 nM. Processing in the source paper ran as follows. The immunoSEQ Analyzer handled quality control and preprocessing of the raw data. The analysis was limited to productive rearrangements, and each clonotype was defined by a unique CDR3 amino acid sequence. Repertoire clonality was estimated as the Gini-Simpson index, computed with the R package tcR. Student's t test was used to compare Gini indices, and Pearson correlation was used to assess associations with tumor size change. TCRdb stores this immuneACCESS table with in-frame sequences only. Part of the clones is absent; in the studies checked, under half of the shortfall reflects unresolved V genes, and no reason is known for the rest. V, J and clone size are taken as reported in that table, and D and trimming were inferred from the DNA itself. For this sample the table gives tens of thousands of clones, of which around four fifths were detected only once. Together, the top ten hold nearly 3.5% of the sample.

This clone has more than one count but fewer than ten. Its specific antigen is unknown. Base qualities were left out, and no much larger clone turns up one base away. Cut back by 0 bases and 4 bases, the V and J ends lie 6 bases apart. From the cysteine through the phenylalanine, the CDR3 covers 14 amino acids. Only the CDR3 DNA stays, 42 bases, in frame from base 1. For CDR1 and CDR2, the germline V gene lists KGHSH and LQKENI. The time point label for this specimen denotes: before neoadjuvant nivolumab. The patients had newly diagnosed stage II-IVA oral cavity squamous cell carcinoma and had not received any prior systemic or radiation treatment. Everyone in the cohort had locally advanced, HPV-negative oral cavity squamous cell carcinoma. Peripheral blood mononuclear cells were analyzed directly, without maintenance or expansion in culture. Samples were obtained from a longitudinal correlative study of a single-arm phase II trial of neoadjuvant nivolumab in oral cavity squamous cell carcinoma. Subject-matched pre- and post-treatment PBMCs and tumors from three responders and three non-responders were subjected to genomic DNA-based TCRbeta sequencing. Peripheral blood mononuclear cells were collected before nivolumab treatment and again after treatment, at the time of surgery. Genomic DNA was isolated from PBMCs using the Maxwell RSC DNA from Cells kit.

This sequence originates from a person aged 40 to 85 with oral cavity squamous cell carcinoma. The specimen was PBMCs, collected before nivolumab (anti-PD-1) treatment. The sequence joins TRBV18 to TRBJ2-2; a confident D gene designation cannot be given. The nucleotide sequence reads as follows: TGTGCCAGCTCACCACCTAGTTCCACCGGGGAGCTGTTTTTT. Its coded protein is CASSPPSSTGELFF.